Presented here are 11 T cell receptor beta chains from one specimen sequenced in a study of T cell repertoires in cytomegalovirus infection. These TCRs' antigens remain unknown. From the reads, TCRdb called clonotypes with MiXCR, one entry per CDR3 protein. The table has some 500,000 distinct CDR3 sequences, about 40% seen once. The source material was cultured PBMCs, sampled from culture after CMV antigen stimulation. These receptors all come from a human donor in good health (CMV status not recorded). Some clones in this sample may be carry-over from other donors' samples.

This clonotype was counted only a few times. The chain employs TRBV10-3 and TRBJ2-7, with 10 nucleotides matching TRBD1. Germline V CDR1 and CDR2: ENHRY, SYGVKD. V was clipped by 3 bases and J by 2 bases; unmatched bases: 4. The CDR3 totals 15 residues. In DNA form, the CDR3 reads TGTGCCATCAGTGACGGGGACAGGGGAGCCTACGAGCAGTACTTC. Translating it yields CAISDGDRGAYEQYF.

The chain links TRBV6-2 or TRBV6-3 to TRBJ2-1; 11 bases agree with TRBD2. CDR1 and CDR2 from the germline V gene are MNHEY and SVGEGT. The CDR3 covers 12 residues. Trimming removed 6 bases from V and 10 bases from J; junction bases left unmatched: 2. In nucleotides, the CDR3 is TGTGCCAGCAGACGACTAGCGGGAGAGCAGTTCTTC. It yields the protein CASRRLAGEQFF.

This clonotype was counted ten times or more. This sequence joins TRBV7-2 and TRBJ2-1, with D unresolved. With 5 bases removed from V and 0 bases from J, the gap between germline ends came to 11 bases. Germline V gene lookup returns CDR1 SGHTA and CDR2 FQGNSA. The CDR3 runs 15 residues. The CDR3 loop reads CASSPRTSSYNEQFF. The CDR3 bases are TGTGCCAGCAGCCCTCGGACGAGCTCCTACAATGAGCAGTTCTTC.

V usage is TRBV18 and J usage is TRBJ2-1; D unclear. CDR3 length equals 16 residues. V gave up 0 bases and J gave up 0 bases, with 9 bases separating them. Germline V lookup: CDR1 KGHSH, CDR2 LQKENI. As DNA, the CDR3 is TGTGCCAGCTCACCACCTATCAGGAGCTCCTACAATGAGCAGTTCTTC. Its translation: CASSPPIRSSYNEQFF.

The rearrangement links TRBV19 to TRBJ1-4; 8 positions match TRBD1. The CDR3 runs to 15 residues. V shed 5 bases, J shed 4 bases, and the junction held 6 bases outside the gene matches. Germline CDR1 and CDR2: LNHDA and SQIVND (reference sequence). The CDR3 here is CASSRRQGNNEKLFF. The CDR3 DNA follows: TGTGCCAGTAGTCGGCGACAGGGGAATAATGAAAAACTGTTTTTT. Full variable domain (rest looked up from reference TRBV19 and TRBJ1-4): DGGITQSPKYLFRKEGQNVTLSCEQNLNHDAMYWYRQDPGQGLRLIYYSQIVNDFQKGDIAEGYSVSREKKESFPLTVTSAQKNPTAFYLCASSRRQGNNEKLFFGSGTQLSVL.

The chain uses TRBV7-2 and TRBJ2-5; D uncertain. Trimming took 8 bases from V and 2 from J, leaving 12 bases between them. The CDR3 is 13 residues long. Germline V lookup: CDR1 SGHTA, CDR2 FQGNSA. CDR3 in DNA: TGTGCCAGCGTTAAGAGGAGACAAGAGACCCAGTACTTC. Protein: CASVKRRQETQYF. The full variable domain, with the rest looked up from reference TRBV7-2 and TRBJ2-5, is GAGVSQSPSNKVTEKGKDVELRCDPISGHTALYWYRQSLGQGLEFLIYFQGNSAPDKSGLPSDRFSAERTGGSVSTLTIQRTQQEDSAVYLCASVKRRQETQYFGPGTRLLVL.

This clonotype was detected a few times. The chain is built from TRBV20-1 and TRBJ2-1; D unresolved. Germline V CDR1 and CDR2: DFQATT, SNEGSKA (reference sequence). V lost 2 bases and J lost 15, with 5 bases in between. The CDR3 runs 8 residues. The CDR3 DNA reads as TGCAGTGCTAGAAATCGGTTCTTC. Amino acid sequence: CSARNRFF.

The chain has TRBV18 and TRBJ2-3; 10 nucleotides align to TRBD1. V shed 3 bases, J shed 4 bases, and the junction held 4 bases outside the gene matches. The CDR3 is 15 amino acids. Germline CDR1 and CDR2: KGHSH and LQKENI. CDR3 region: CASSPGTGASDTQYF. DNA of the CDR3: TGTGCCAGCTCACCCGGGACAGGGGCGTCAGATACGCAGTATTTT.

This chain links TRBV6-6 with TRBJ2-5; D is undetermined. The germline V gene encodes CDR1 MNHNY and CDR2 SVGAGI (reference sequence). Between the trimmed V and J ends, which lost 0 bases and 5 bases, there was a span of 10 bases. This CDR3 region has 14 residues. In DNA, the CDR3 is TGTGCCAGCAGTTACTCACATGCCATGGAGACCCAGTACTTC. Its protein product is CASSYSHAMETQYF.

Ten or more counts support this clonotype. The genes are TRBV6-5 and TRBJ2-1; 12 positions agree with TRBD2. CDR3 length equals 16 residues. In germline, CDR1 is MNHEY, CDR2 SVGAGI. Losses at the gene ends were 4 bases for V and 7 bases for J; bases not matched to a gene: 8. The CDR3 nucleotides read TGTGCCAGCAGTTTGACGACTAGCGGGAGACTGAATGAGCAGTTCTTC. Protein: CASSLTTSGRLNEQFF.

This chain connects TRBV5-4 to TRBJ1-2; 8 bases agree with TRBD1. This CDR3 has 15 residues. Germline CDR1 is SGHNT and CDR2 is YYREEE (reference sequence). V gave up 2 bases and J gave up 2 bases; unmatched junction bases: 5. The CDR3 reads CASSFPGQENYGYTF. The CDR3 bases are TGTGCCAGCAGCTTTCCGGGACAGGAAAACTATGGCTACACCTTC.